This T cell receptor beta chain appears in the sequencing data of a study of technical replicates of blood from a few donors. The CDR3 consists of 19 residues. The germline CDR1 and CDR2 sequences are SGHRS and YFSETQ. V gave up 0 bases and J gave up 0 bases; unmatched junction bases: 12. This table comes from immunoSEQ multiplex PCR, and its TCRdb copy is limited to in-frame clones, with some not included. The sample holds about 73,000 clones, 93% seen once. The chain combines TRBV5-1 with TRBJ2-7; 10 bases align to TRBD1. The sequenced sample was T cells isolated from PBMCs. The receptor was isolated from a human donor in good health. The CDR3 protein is CASSLDSGTGATSSYEQYF. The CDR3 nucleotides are TGCGCCAGCAGCTTGGATTCCGGGACAGGGGCCACTAGCTCCTACGAGCAGTACTTC.